These 21 T cell receptor beta chains were sequenced from one sample in a study of cytomegalovirus exposure and HLA in healthy donors (dated by TCRdb to about 2017). The library relied on the immunoSEQ multiplex PCR assay. For the multiplex PCR, a mixture combining 60 forward primers for TCR Vbeta segments and 13 reverse primers for TCR Jbeta segments was used. The source is immuneACCESS, and TCRdb retained only in-frame sequences with V and J called. Part of the clones is not carried over; for the studies checked, unresolved V genes explain less than half of this, and the remainder is unexplained. The sample includes about 210,000 clones, with approximately 82% observed a single time. The top ten constitute roughly a tenth of the sample. The specimen sequenced was PBMCs. Every receptor here comes from a woman in her forties or fifties in good health and CMV-seropositive.

The genes are TRBV2 and TRBJ2-3; perhaps TRBD1 as D (5 bases). With 8 bases removed from V and 2 bases from J, the gap between germline ends came to 14 bases. Germline V gene lookup returns CDR1 SNHLY and CDR2 FYNNEI. The CDR3 totals 14 residues. The chain's CDR3 is CASCPLGLTDTQYF. The CDR3 DNA reads TGTGCCAGCTGCCCCTTGGGGCTCACAGATACGCAGTATTTT.

V is TRBV7-3 and J is TRBJ2-2; 10 positions agree with TRBD2. This CDR3 region has 15 residues. CDR1 is SGHTA and CDR2 is FQGTGA in the germline V gene. The V and J ends lost 5 bases and 2 bases, in that order; junction bases with no gene match: 2. DNA for the CDR3: TGTGCCAGCAGCCTAGCGGGGGCAAACACCGGGGAGCTGTTTTTT. The encoded protein is CASSLAGANTGELFF.

V is TRBV6-6 and J is TRBJ1-1; 8 bases are shared with TRBD1. The CDR3 sequence is 12 residues long. Trimming took 8 bases from V and 3 from J; bases not matched to a gene: 2. Germline assignment: CDR1 MNHNY and CDR2 SVGAGI (reference sequence). This chain's CDR3 is CASWTGHTEAFF. CDR3 nucleotide sequence: TGTGCCAGCTGGACAGGGCACACTGAAGCTTTCTTT.

This rearrangement joins TRBV2 to TRBJ2-6; D possibly corresponds to TRBD1 (5 bases). V gave up 4 bases and J gave up 2 bases, with 9 bases separating them. The CDR3 is 15 amino acids. Germline V CDR1 and CDR2: SNHLY, FYNNEI. The CDR3 protein is CASSVLGPGANVLTF. DNA for the CDR3: TGTGCCAGCAGTGTTTTGGGGCCTGGGGCCAACGTCCTGACTTTC.

The gene calls are TRBV5-1 and TRBJ1-6; 9 bases are shared with TRBD1. Germline CDR1 reads SGHRS; CDR2 reads YFSETQ. After removal of 4 bases from V and 2 bases from J, the junction contained 4 bases not matched to a gene. The length of the CDR3 is 16 residues. For the CDR3, the DNA is TGCGCCAGCAGCGGCACAGGGGGCGCCTATAATTCACCCCTCCACTTT. Translation gives CASSGTGGAYNSPLHF.

A remark on this clone: Additional DNA sequences in this sample encode the identical CDR3. The genes are TRBV18 and TRBJ1-3, with 8 bases aligning to TRBD1. Germline V CDR1 and CDR2: KGHSH, LQKENI. After removal of 3 bases from V and 0 bases from J, the junction contained 1 base not matched to a gene. This CDR3 is 15 amino acids long. The CDR3 is CASSPGQGSGNTIYF. The DNA of the CDR3 is TGTGCCAGCTCACCCGGACAGGGCTCTGGAAACACCATATATTTT.

The chain links TRBV7-2 to TRBJ2-2, with D possibly being TRBD2 (5 bases). There are 14 residues in the CDR3. The germline V gene has CDR1 SGHTA and CDR2 FQGNSA. Trimming stripped 3 bases from V and 6 bases from J, with 11 bases between. CDR3 in amino acids: CASSFEGMPGELFF. In DNA form, the CDR3 reads TGTGCCAGCAGCTTTGAGGGAATGCCCGGGGAGCTGTTTTTT.

The V and J genes are TRBV7-9 and TRBJ1-2, with D tentatively TRBD1 (5 bases). Germline values: CDR1 SEHNR, CDR2 FQNEAQ (reference sequence). The CDR3 extends over 16 amino acids. Trimming left V 1 base short and J 2 bases short, with 14 bases between. Here the CDR3 DNA reads TGTGCCAGCAGCTTAGTTACCCAGGGCCACAACTATGGCTACACCTTC. Translating it yields CASSLVTQGHNYGYTF.

V and J are TRBV5-1 and TRBJ2-5; perhaps TRBD2 as D (6 bases). The V end lost 6 bases, the J end lost 5 bases, and 11 bases lay between the germline ends. This CDR3 is built from 12 residues. The germline gives CDR1 SGHRS, CDR2 YFSETQ. This CDR3 is CASNGGVETQYF. CDR3 nucleotide sequence: TGCGCCAGCAATGGAGGGGTGGAGACCCAGTACTTC. The entire variable domain, with the rest obtained from reference TRBV5-1 and TRBJ2-5, is as follows: KAGVTQTPRYLIKTRGQQVTLSCSPISGHRSVSWYQQTPGQGLQFLFEYFSETQRNKGNFPGRFSGRQFSNSRSEMNVSTLELGDSALYLCASNGGVETQYFGPGTRLLVL.

CDR3 residues: CASTLVAANYGYTF. CDR3 in DNA: TGTGCCAGCACTCTCGTGGCAGCTAACTATGGCTACACCTTC. V and J are TRBV28 and TRBJ1-2, with D unresolved. The CDR3 covers 14 residues. Trimming cost V 7 bases and J 0 bases, with 12 bases left between them. The germline gives CDR1 MDHEN, CDR2 SYDVKM.

The gene calls are TRBV7-2 and TRBJ2-1; 9 nucleotides line up with TRBD2. Germline CDR1 reads SGHTA; CDR2 reads FQGNSA. The V gene end was trimmed by 5 bases and the J gene end by 4 bases; junction bases not matched to a gene: 6. This CDR3 contains 15 residues. CDR3 loop: CASSGSGGRYNEQFF. The CDR3 nucleotides read TGTGCCAGCAGCGGGAGCGGGGGGCGTTACAATGAGCAGTTCTTC. Drawing the rest from reference TRBV7-2 and TRBJ2-1, the complete variable domain is GAGVSQSPSNKVTEKGKDVELRCDPISGHTALYWYRQSLGQGLEFLIYFQGNSAPDKSGLPSDRFSAERTGGSVSTLTIQRTQQEDSAVYLCASSGSGGRYNEQFFGPGTRLTVL.

The genes are TRBV4-3 and TRBJ2-3; no clear D gene. Looked up from germline, CDR1 is LGHNA and CDR2 is YSLEER. This CDR3 spans 15 amino acids. Trimming left V 1 base short and J 2 bases short, with 10 bases between. The chain's CDR3 is CASSQGNGYTDTQYF. In nucleotides, the CDR3 is TGCGCCAGCAGCCAAGGGAACGGGTACACAGATACGCAGTATTTT.

V usage is TRBV13 and J usage is TRBJ1-2, with a weak D call TRBD1 (5 bases). This CDR3 is 15 amino acids long. V lost 0 bases to trimming and J lost 0 bases, with 8 bases between them. From germline, CDR1 is PRHDT and CDR2 FYEKMQ (reference sequence). The CDR3 reads CASSLGTVPNYGYTF. The CDR3 nucleotides are TGTGCCAGCAGCTTAGGGACAGTACCTAACTATGGCTACACCTTC. Full variable domain (remainder filled in from reference TRBV13 and TRBJ1-2): AAGVIQSPRHLIKEKRETATLKCYPIPRHDTVYWYQQGPGQDPQFLISFYEKMQSDKGSIPDRFSAQQFSDYHSELNMSSLELGDSALYFCASSLGTVPNYGYTFGSGTRLTVV.

This rearrangement joins TRBV2 to TRBJ1-1, with 8 bases that match TRBD1. The CDR3 length is 14 residues. J gave up 5 bases and V 4 bases, and 6 bases lay outside the gene matches. The germline V gene has CDR1 SNHLY and CDR2 FYNNEI. The CDR3 loop is CASSGWTGRTEAFF. CDR3 in DNA: TGTGCCAGCAGTGGATGGACAGGGCGGACTGAAGCTTTCTTT. Full variable domain (missing parts from reference TRBV2 and TRBJ1-1): EPEVTQTPSHQVTQMGQEVILRCVPISNHLYFYWYRQILGQKVEFLVSFYNNEISEKSEIFDDQFSVERPDGSNFTLKIRSTKLEDSAMYFCASSGWTGRTEAFFGQGTRLTVV.

V gene TRBV6-1 combines with J gene TRBJ2-3, with 8 bases lining up with TRBD2. Trimming at V came to 1 base and at J to 5 bases, leaving 14 bases not matched to a gene. CDR3 length: 18 residues. In germline, CDR1 is MNHNS, CDR2 SASEGT. The CDR3, as DNA: TGTGCCAGCAGTGAAGTGGGAGTGCGGGGGGCGTTAGTAGATACGCAGTATTTT. This sequence encodes CASSEVGVRGALVDTQYF.

The chain is built from TRBV27 and TRBJ2-3; maybe TRBD2 (6 bases). V lost 5 bases and J 2 bases, leaving 17 bases between the germline ends. This CDR3 is 16 amino acids long. CDR1 is MNHEY, CDR2 SMNVEV, per germline (reference sequence). The CDR3 protein is CASSLSSGTFTDTQYF. DNA for the CDR3: TGTGCCAGCAGTCTCTCCTCCGGGACTTTCACAGATACGCAGTATTTT.

V gene TRBV9 combines with J gene TRBJ1-3; D is undetermined. The CDR3 loop spans 17 amino acids. V lost 0 bases and J 0 bases, leaving 13 bases between the germline ends. Looked up from germline, CDR1 is SGDLS and CDR2 is YYNGEE. The CDR3 DNA sequence: TGTGCCAGCAGCGTAGGGGCCGCAATTACCTCTGGAAACACCATATATTTT. Its protein is CASSVGAAITSGNTIYF.

The chain uses TRBV5-1 and TRBJ2-5, with 10 bases fitting TRBD2. CDR1 is SGHRS and CDR2 is YFSETQ in the germline V gene. V lost 2 bases to trimming and J lost 2 bases; unmatched junction nucleotides: 0. This CDR3 comprises 14 residues. CDR3 loop: CASSFSGGQETQYF. CDR3 in DNA: TGCGCCAGCAGCTTTAGCGGGGGGCAAGAGACCCAGTACTTC.

The rearrangement links TRBV10-3 to TRBJ1-2; TRBD1 matches 7 bases. Trimming took 8 bases from V and 2 from J; bases not matched to a gene: 8. The CDR3 is 14 amino acids. Germline CDR1 reads ENHRY; CDR2 reads SYGVKD. In DNA, the CDR3 is TGTGCCATCTCTCTGGGACAGACAAACTATGGCTACACCTTC. Encoded protein: CAISLGQTNYGYTF.

The J gene is TRBJ2-5, the V gene TRBV4-2; 9 bases match TRBD1. After removal of 0 bases from V and 6 bases from J, the junction contained 8 bases not matched to a gene. The germline CDR1 and CDR2 sequences are LGHNA and YNFKEQ. CDR3 length: 16 residues. As DNA, the CDR3 is TGTGCCAGCAGCCAAGAGCCTGACAGGGGGACGCAGACCCAGTACTTC. It yields the protein CASSQEPDRGTQTQYF.

This chain joins TRBV5-1 and TRBJ2-5; TRBD1 agrees at 8 bases. CDR3 length equals 15 residues. The V gene's germline CDR1 is SGHRS and CDR2 YFSETQ. The V and J ends lost 3 bases and 5 bases, in that order; junction bases with no gene match: 9. The CDR3 loop reads CASSWGQGARETQYF. In DNA, the CDR3 is TGCGCCAGCAGCTGGGGGCAGGGGGCTAGGGAGACCCAGTACTTC.